This record covers a single T cell receptor (beta chain). In the source study's methods: Nucleated cell counts were estimated from reference gene primer amplification. TCRdb's table, derived via immunoSEQ multiplex PCR, lists solely in-frame clones and lacks some. The DNA gave D and trimming, while V, J and clone size come from that table. The profile shows about 200,000 clones, around 83% of them singletons. This entry is derived from a study of blood T cell repertoires in COVID-19. On the study more broadly: Donors in the United States, Italy and Spain gave samples during acute or convalescent COVID-19.

The specimen sequenced was peripheral blood. The receptor was derived from a human donor in a cohort sampled during active COVID-19.

Here the CDR3 reads CASSLPRSYNEQFF. CDR3 sequence (DNA): TGTGCCAGCAGCTTACCCCGCTCCTACAATGAGCAGTTCTTC. The chain joins TRBV7-9 to TRBJ2-1, with D hard to call. V was trimmed by 2 bases and J by 0 bases, leaving 5 bases between them. Germline loops: CDR1 SEHNR, CDR2 FQNEAQ (reference sequence). The CDR3 is made up of 14 amino acids.